This T cell receptor beta chain was sequenced for a study of identical twins. This CDR3 has 15 residues. The germline V gene encodes CDR1 WSHSY and CDR2 SAAADI. The ends were cut back, 7 bases at V and 0 bases at J, with 12 bases in the middle. A universal primer site arose from template switching, and cDNA bore unique molecular identifiers. Via MiXCR, TCRdb re-called the 5' RACE reads, giving one row per CDR3 protein. The table shows around 650,000 distinct CDR3 sequences, with roughly 7.1% occurring only once. These data were likewise used in another study, on yellow fever vaccine responses in identical twins.

The TCR comes from a woman younger than 30 in good health. Sequencing was done on a sample of PBMCs. This chain uses TRBV10-2 with TRBJ1-4; D is possibly TRBD1 (6 bases). As DNA, the CDR3 is TGCGCCAGCAAGTCCGGACAGACAACTAATGAAAAACTGTTTTTT. This encodes CASKSGQTTNEKLFF.